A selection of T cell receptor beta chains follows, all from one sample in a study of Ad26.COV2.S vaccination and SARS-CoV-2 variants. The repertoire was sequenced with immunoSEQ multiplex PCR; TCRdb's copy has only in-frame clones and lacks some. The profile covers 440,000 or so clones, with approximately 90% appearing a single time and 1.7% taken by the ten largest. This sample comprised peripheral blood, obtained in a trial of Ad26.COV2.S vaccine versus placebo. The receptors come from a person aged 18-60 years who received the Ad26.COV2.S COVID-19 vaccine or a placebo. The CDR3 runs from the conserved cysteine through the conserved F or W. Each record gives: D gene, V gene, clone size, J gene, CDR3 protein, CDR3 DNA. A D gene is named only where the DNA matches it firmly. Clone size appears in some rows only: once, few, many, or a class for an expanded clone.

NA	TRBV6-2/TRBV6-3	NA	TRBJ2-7	CASSSSLSVYEQYF	TGTGCCAGCAGCTCCTCGCTTTCGGTCTACGAGCAGTACTTC
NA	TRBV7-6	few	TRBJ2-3	CASSLGSGTDTQYF	TGTGCCAGCAGCTTGGGTAGCGGCACAGATACGCAGTATTTT
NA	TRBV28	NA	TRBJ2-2	CASSPPSNTGELFF	TGTGCCAGCAGTCCCCCATCCAACACCGGGGAGCTGTTTTTT
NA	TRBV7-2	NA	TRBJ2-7	CASSSQPVGGYEQYF	TGTGCCAGCAGCTCGCAACCCGTGGGGGGTTACGAGCAGTACTTC
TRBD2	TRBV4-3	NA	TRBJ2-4	CASSHAGGGDIQYF	TGCGCCAGCAGCCACGCGGGGGGCGGGGACATTCAGTACTTC
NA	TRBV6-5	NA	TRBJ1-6	CASRTKPYSPLHF	TGTGCCTCCCGGACGAAACCGTATTCACCCCTCCACTTT
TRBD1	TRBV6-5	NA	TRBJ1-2	CASRTGLNYGYTF	TGTGCCAGCCGGACAGGGCTAAACTATGGCTACACCTTC
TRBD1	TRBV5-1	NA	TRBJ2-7	CASSPTGGSLREQYF	TGCGCCAGCAGCCCGACAGGGGGCTCGCTACGGGAGCAGTACTTC
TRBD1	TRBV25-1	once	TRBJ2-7	CASSKRGKTGFKQYF	TGTGCCAGCAGTAAAAGGGGAAAGACAGGGTTCAAGCAGTACTTC
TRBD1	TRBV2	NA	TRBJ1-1	CASMGTENTEAFF	TGTGCCAGCATGGGGACAGAGAACACTGAAGCTTTCTTT
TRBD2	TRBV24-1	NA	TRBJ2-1	CATSDGALLAGESYNEQFF	TGTGCCACCAGTGATGGGGCCCTTCTAGCGGGAGAATCCTACAATGAGCAGTTCTTC
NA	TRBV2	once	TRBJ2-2	CASLPTRAPGELFF	TGTGCCAGCTTACCTACCAGGGCCCCCGGGGAGCTGTTTTTT
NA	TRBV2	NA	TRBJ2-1	CASSELGADIYNEQFF	TGTGCCAGCAGTGAATTGGGCGCGGACATCTACAATGAGCAGTTCTTC
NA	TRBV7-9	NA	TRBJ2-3	CAGKETVTDTQYF	TGTGCCGGAAAAGAGACAGTCACAGATACGCAGTATTTT
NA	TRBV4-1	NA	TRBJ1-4	CASSPKKMVERNEKLFF	TGCGCCAGCAGCCCGAAAAAGATGGTAGAGAGAAATGAAAAACTGTTTTTT